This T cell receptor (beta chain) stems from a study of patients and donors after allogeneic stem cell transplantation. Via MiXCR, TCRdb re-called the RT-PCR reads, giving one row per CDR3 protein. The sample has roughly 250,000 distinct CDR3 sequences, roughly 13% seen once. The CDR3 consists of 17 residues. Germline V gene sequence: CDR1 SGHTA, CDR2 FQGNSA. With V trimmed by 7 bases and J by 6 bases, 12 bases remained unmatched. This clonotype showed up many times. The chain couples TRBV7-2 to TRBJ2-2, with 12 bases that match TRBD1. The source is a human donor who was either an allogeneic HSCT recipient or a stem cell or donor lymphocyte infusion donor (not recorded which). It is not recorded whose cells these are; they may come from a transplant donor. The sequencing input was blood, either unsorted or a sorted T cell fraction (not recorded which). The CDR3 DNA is TGTGCCAGCACCCCCCGCGGGGGACAGGGGGCAGCCGGGGAGCTGTTTTTT. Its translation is CASTPRGGQGAAGELFF.